This entry is about one T cell receptor beta chain. Original processing methods: Amplification from reference gene primers served as the basis for estimated nucleated cell counts. The table came from immunoSEQ multiplex PCR; TCRdb's copy has only in-frame clones and leaves some out. From that table come the V and J calls and clone size; the DNA was used to work out D and trimming. The sample has some 220,000 clones; 70% to 90% are singletons. This sample was taken from a study of blood T cell repertoires in COVID-19. Turning to the study itself: Collection of acute and convalescent COVID-19 samples took place in the United States, Italy and Spain. Sources were T cells, B-cell-depleted T cells, or PBMCs; the material itself was cDNA or gDNA.

Between the trimmed V and J ends, which lost 4 bases and 0 bases, there was a span of 13 bases. Germline V gene lookup returns CDR1 GTSNPN and CDR2 SVGIG (reference sequence). The CDR3 runs 16 residues. The specimen was peripheral blood. The origin of this receptor is a man aged 45-60 years who had recovered from COVID-19. The chain employs TRBV30 and TRBJ1-6, with D unclear. The CDR3 protein is CAWNGESSSYNSPLHF. CDR3 nucleotides: TGTGCCTGGAACGGGGAATCGAGCTCCTATAATTCACCCCTCCACTTT.